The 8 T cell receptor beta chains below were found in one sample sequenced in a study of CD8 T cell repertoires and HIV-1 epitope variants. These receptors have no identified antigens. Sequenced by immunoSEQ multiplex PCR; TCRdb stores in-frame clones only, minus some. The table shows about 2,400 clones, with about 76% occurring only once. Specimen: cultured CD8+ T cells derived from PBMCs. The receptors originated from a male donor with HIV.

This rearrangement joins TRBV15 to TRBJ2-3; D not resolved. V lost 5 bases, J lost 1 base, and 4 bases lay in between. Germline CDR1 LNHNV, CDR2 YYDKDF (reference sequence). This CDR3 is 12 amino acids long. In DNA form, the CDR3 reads TGTGCCACCAGCGCGGGCACAGATACGCAGTATTTT. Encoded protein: CATSAGTDTQYF.

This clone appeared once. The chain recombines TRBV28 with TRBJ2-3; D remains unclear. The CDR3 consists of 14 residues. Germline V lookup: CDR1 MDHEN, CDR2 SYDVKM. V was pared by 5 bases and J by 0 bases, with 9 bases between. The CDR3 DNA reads TGTGCCAGCAGTCTATCAATTAGCACAGATACGCAGTATTTT. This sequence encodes CASSLSISTDTQYF.

As DNA, the CDR3 is TGTGCCATCAGTGAGGGCCCCGGCACCGGGGAGCTGTTTTTT. Protein: CAISEGPGTGELFF. V and J are TRBV10-3 and TRBJ2-2; D not resolved. The germline V and J ends were trimmed by 2 bases and 4 bases, with 8 bases remaining between them. Germline CDR1 reads ENHRY; CDR2 reads SYGVKD. The CDR3 sequence is 14 residues long.

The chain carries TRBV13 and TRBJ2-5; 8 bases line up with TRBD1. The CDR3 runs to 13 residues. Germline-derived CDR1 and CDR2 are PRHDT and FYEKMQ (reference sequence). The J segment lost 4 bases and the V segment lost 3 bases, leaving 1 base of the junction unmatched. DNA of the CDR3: TGTGCCAGCAGCTTGGGGACAGGAGAGACCCAGTACTTC. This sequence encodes CASSLGTGETQYF.

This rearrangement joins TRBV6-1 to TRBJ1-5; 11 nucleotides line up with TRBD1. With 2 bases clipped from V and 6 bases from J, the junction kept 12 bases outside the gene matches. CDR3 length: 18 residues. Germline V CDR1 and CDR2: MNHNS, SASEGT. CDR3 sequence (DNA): TGTGCCAGCAGTGAAAACATTTTCAGGACAGGGGGCTTTCAGCCCCAGCATTTT. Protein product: CASSENIFRTGGFQPQHF.

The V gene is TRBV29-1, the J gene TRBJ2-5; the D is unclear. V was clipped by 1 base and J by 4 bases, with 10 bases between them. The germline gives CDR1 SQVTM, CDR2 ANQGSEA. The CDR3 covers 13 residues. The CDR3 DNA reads TGCAGCGTTGAAGCCCCTGGGGTAGAGACCCAGTACTTC. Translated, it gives CSVEAPGVETQYF. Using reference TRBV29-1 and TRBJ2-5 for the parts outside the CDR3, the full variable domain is SAVISQKPSRDICQRGTSLTIQCQVDSQVTMMFWYRQQPGQSLTLIATANQGSEATYESGFVIDKFPISRPNLTFSTLTVSNMSPEDSSIYLCSVEAPGVETQYFGPGTRLLVL.

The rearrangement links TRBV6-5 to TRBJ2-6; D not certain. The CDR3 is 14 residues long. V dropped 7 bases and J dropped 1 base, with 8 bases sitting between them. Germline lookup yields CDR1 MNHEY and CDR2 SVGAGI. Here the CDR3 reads CASTLVSGANVLTF. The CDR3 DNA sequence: TGTGCCAGCACCTTAGTATCTGGGGCCAACGTCCTGACTTTC.

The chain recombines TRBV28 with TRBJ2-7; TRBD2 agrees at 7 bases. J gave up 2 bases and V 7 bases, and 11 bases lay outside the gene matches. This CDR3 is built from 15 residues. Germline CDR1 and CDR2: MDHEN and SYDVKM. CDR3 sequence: CASTPLADIPYEQYF. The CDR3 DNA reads TGTGCCAGCACTCCCCTAGCGGATATACCCTACGAGCAGTACTTC. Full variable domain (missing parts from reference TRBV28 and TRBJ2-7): DVKVTQSSRYLVKRTGEKVFLECVQDMDHENMFWYRQDPGLGLRLIYFSYDVKMKEKGDIPEGYSVSREKKERFSLILESASTNQTSMYLCASTPLADIPYEQYFGPGTRLTVT.